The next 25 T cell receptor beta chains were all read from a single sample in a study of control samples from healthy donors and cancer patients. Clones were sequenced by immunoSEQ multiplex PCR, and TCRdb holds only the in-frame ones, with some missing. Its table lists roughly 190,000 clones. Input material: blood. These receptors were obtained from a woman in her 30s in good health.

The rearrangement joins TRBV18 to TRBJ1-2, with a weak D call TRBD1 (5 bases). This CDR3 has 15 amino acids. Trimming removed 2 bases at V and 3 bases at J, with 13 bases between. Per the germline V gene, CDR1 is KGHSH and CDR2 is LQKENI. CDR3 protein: CASSPFSGGDYGYTF. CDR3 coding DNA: TGTGCCAGCTCACCATTCAGCGGGGGTGACTATGGCTACACCTTC.

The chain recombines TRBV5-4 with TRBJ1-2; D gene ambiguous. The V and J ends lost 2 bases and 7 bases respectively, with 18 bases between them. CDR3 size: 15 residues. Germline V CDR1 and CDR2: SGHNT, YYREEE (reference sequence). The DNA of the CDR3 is TGTGCCAGCAGCTTTACGAGATCAGGAGGGTCTGGCTACACCTTC. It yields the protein CASSFTRSGGSGYTF. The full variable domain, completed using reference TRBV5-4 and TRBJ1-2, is ETGVTQSPTHLIKTRGQQVTLRCSSQSGHNTVSWYQQALGQGPQFIFQYYREEENGRGNFPPRFSGLQFPNYSSELNVNALELDDSALYLCASSFTRSGGSGYTFGSGTRLTVV.

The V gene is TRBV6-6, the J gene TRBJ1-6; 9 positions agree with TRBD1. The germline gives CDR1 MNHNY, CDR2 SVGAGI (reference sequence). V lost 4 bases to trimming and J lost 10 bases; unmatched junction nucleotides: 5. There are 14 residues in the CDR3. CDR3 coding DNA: TGTGCCAGCAGTTCCGGACAGGGGTGGTCACCCCTCCACTTT. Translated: CASSSGQGWSPLHF.

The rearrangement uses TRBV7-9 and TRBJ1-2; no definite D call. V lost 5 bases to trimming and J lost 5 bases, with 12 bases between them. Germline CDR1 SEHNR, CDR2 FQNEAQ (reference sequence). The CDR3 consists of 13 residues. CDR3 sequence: CASSPPGSYGYTF. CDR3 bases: TGTGCCAGCAGCCCGCCCGGGTCTTATGGCTACACCTTC.

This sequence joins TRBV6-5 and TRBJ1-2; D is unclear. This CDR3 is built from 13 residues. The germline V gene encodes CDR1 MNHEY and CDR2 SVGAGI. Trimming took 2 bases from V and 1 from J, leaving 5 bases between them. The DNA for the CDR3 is TGTGCCAGCAGTTACAGGGTTAACTATGGCTACACCTTC. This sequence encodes CASSYRVNYGYTF.

Here the CDR3 reads CASTQTRLNSPLHF. The CDR3 bases are TGCGCCAGCACCCAGACCCGGCTTAATTCACCCCTCCACTTT. The genes are TRBV5-1 and TRBJ1-6; no definite D call. V lost 6 bases and J 6 bases, leaving 13 bases between the germline ends. CDR1 and CDR2 from the germline V gene are SGHRS and YFSETQ. This CDR3 has 14 residues.

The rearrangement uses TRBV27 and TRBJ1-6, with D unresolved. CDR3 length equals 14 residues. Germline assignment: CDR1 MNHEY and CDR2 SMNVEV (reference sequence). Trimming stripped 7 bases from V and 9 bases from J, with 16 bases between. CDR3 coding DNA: TGTGCCAGCACGAAGGTAATGGGTGGTTCACCCCTCCACTTT. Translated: CASTKVMGGSPLHF.

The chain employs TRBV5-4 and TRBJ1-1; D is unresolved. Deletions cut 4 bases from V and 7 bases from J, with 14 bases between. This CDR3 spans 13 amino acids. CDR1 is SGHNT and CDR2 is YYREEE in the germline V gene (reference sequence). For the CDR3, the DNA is TGTGCCAGCAGCGTAATACGGGAGAATGAAGCTTTCTTT. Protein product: CASSVIRENEAFF.

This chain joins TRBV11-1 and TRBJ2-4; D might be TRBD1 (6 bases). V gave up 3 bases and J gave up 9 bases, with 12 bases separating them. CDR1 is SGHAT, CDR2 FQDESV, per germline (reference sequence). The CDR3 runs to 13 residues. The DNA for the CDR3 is TGTGCCAGCAGCTTTCGGGACACTAGCATTCAGTACTTC. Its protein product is CASSFRDTSIQYF.

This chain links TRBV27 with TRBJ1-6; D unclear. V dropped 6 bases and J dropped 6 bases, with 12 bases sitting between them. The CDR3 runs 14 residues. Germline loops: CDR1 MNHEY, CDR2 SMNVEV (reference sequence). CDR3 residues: CASSLRWGNSPLHF. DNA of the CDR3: TGTGCCAGCAGCCTACGGTGGGGTAATTCACCCCTCCACTTT.

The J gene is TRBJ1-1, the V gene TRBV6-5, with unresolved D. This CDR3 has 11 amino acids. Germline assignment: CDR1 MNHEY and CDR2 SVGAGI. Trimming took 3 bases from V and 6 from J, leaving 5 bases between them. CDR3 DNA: TGTGCCAGCAGTTATCGGGCTGAAGCTTTCTTT. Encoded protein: CASSYRAEAFF.

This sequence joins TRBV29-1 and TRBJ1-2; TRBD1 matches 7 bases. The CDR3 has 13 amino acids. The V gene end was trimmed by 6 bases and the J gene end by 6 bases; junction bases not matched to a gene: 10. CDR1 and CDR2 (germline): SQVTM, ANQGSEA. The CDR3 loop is CSVPGQARDGYTF. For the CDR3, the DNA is TGCAGCGTCCCCGGACAGGCAAGAGATGGCTACACCTTC. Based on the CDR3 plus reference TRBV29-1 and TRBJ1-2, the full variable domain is SAVISQKPSRDICQRGTSLTIQCQVDSQVTMMFWYRQQPGQSLTLIATANQGSEATYESGFVIDKFPISRPNLTFSTLTVSNMSPEDSSIYLCSVPGQARDGYTFGSGTRLTVV.

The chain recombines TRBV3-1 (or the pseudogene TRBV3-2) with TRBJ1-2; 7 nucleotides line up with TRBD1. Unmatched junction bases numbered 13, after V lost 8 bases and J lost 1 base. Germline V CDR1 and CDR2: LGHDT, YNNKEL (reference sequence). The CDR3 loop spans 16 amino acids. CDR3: CASRNHGRGNNYGYTF. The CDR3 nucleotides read TGTGCCAGCCGCAACCACGGCAGGGGGAATAACTATGGCTACACCTTC.

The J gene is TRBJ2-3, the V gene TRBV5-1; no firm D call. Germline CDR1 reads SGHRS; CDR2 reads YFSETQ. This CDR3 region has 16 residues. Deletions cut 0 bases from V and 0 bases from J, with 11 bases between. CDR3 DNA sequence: TGCGCCAGCAGCTTGGTGCTATCCCGGAGCACAGATACGCAGTATTTT. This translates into CASSLVLSRSTDTQYF.

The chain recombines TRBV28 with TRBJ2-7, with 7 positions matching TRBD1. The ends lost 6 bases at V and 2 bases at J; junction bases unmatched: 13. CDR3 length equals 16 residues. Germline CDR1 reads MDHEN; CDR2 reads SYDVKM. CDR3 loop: CASSPLQGNSAYEQYF. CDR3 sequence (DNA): TGTGCCAGCAGCCCTCTACAGGGGAATAGCGCCTACGAGCAGTACTTC.

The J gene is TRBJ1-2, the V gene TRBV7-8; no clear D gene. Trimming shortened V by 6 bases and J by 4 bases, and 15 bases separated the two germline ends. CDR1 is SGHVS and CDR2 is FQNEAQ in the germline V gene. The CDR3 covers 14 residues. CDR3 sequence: CASSQAPEIYGYTF. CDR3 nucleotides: TGTGCCAGCAGTCAGGCCCCCGAGATCTATGGCTACACCTTC. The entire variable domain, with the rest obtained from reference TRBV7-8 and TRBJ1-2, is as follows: GAGVSQSPRYKVAKRGQDVALRCDPISGHVSLFWYQQALGQGPEFLTYFQNEAQLDKSGLPSDRFFAERPEGSVSTLKIQRTQQEDSAVYLCASSQAPEIYGYTFGSGTRLTVV.

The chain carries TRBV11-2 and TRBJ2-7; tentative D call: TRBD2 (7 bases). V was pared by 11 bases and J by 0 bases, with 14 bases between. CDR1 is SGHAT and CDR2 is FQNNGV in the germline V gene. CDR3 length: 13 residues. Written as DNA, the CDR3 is TGTGCCTGGGGGGGGGCCCTCTCCTACGAGCAGTACTTC. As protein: CAWGGALSYEQYF.

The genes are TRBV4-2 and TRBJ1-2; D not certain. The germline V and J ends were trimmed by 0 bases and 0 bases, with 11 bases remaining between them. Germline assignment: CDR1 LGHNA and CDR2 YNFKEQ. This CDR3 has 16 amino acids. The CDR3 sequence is CASSQETRRSNYGYTF. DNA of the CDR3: TGTGCCAGCAGCCAAGAAACGCGGAGATCTAACTATGGCTACACCTTC.

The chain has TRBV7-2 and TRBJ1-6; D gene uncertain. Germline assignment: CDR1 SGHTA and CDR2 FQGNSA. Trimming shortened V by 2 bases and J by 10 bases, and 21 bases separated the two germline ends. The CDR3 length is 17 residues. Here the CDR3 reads CASSLSRAMRIRSPLHF. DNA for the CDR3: TGTGCCAGCAGCTTAAGTAGGGCCATGAGGATTAGATCACCCCTCCACTTT. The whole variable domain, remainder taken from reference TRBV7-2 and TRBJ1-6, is GAGVSQSPSNKVTEKGKDVELRCDPISGHTALYWYRQSLGQGLEFLIYFQGNSAPDKSGLPSDRFSAERTGGSVSTLTIQRTQQEDSAVYLCASSLSRAMRIRSPLHFGNGTRLTVT.

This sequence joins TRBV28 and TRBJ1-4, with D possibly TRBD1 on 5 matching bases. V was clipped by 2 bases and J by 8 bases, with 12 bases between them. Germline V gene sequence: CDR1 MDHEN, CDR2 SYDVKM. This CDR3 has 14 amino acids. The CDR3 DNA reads TGTGCCAGCAGTTTAGGTGGGGGATGGGAAAAACTGTTTTTT. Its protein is CASSLGGGWEKLFF.

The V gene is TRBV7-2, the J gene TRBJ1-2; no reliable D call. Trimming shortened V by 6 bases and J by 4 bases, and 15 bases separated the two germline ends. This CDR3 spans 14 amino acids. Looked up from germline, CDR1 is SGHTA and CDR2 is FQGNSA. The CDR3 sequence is CASSRSPGSYGYTF. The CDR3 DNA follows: TGTGCCAGCAGTCGAAGCCCGGGGAGCTATGGCTACACCTTC.

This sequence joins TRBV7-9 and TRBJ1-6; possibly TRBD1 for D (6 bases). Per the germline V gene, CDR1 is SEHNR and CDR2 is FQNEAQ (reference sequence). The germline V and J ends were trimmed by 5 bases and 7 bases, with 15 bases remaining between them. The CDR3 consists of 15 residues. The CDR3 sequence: CASSPRPGANSPLHF. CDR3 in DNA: TGTGCCAGCAGCCCCCGACCGGGGGCGAATTCACCCCTCCACTTT.

The CDR3 DNA reads TGTGCCAGCAGCTCCGGACTTTCCCAGGGGTATTTT. Protein: CASSSGLSQGYF. This chain joins TRBV7-9 and TRBJ1-3; possibly TRBD1 for D (6 bases). V was pared by 4 bases and J by 16 bases, with 17 bases between. CDR1 SEHNR and CDR2 FQNEAQ come from the germline V gene (reference sequence). The CDR3 is 12 residues long.

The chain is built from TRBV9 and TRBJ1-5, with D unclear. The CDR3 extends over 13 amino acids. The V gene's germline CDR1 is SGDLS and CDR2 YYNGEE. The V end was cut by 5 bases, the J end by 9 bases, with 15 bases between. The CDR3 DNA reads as TGTGCCAGCAGTTTGGACCTTTGGGGGCCCCAGCATTTT. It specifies CASSLDLWGPQHF.

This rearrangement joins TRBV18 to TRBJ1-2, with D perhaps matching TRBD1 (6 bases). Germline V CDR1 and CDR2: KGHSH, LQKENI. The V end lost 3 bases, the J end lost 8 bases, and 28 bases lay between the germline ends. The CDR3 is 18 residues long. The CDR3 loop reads CASSPPPSEGGPVSGYTF. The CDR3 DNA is TGTGCCAGCTCACCTCCACCGTCGGAGGGGGGCCCTGTGAGCGGCTACACCTTC.